This T cell receptor (beta chain) was obtained from a study of cytomegalovirus exposure and HLA in healthy donors. Turning to the study itself: HLA-typed donors were the source of around 87 million unique TCRs, which an early data release held. Broader study findings: The Asian-associated ancestry cluster reportedly had fewer N-insertions than the approximately 630-donor mean in a later analysis. In a later analysis, across HLA loci, associated TCR counts were highest for DRB1, lowest for HLA-C.

CDR1 and CDR2 (germline): SEHNR, FQNEAQ (reference sequence). The CDR3 has 15 amino acids. V was clipped by 5 bases and J by 4 bases; unmatched bases: 7. The PCR had 60 Vbeta and 13 Jbeta primers. The assay was immunoSEQ multiplex PCR, and TCRdb's table has in-frame clones only and misses some. The sample has about 96,000 clones, 65% to 75% seen once; the top ten hold roughly 15%. On this clone itself: Its antigen remains unknown.

The chain joins TRBV7-9 to TRBJ1-2, with 10 nucleotides matching TRBD1. The sample was PBMCs. The TCR originated in a woman aged 65 to 85 in good health and CMV-seropositive. This chain's CDR3 is CASSLGTGAGYGYTF. CDR3 DNA sequence: TGTGCCAGCAGCCTGGGGACAGGGGCTGGCTATGGCTACACCTTC.